This is a list of T cell receptor beta chains from one sample in a study of T-cell memory formation after mild COVID-19. Using its own MiXCR run on the 5' RACE reads, TCRdb lists one record per CDR3 protein. The table has 500,000 to 650,000 distinct CDR3 sequences, roughly 22% seen once; the top ten hold about 8.7%. What was sequenced was PBMCs or a T cell subset sorted from them (not recorded which). The origin of the receptors is an adult woman who had mild COVID-19 (a few samples of this study predate the infection). Cell type and time point are not known. Both conserved end residues are part of each CDR3. The order of the fields is CDR3 protein, CDR3 DNA, CDR3 length, V gene, clone size, D gene, J gene. A D gene is named only where the DNA matches it firmly. A clone size is listed for some rows: how often the clone was seen (once, few, many), or a class if it is expanded.

CATSRVGAGGGLKVQQYF | TGTGCCACCAGCAGAGTTGGAGCGGGAGGCGGGCTGAAGGTGCAGCAGTACTTC | 18 | TRBV15 | - | TRBD2 | TRBJ2-5
CASSQDVRGGAFF | TGCGCCAGCAGCCAAGATGTCCGCGGCGGGGCTTTCTTT | 13 | TRBV4-1 | - | - | TRBJ1-1
CASRVRDTGELFF | TGTGCCAGCAGAGTCAGGGACACCGGGGAGCTGTTTTTT | 13 | TRBV12-3/TRBV12-4 | - | - | TRBJ2-2
CASSRKSEGVQYF | TGTGCCAGCAGCCGGAAGAGTGAAGGGGTGCAGTACTTC | 13 | TRBV7-9 | - | - | TRBJ2-7
CASSFIGGQETQYF | TGTGCCAGCAGCTTTATCGGGGGTCAAGAGACCCAGTACTTC | 14 | TRBV5-5 | few | - | TRBJ2-5
CASSVGATHLWKETQYF | TGTGCCAGCAGCGTAGGGGCGACACACTTATGGAAAGAGACCCAGTACTTC | 17 | TRBV9 | - | - | TRBJ2-5
CAWSTGTGSYEQYF | TGTGCCTGGAGTACGGGGACAGGGAGCTACGAGCAGTACTTC | 14 | TRBV30 | few | TRBD1 | TRBJ2-7
CASSLLPGQGTNNEQFF | TGTGCCAGCAGCTTACTACCGGGACAGGGGACCAACAATGAGCAGTTCTTC | 17 | TRBV11-3 | many | TRBD1 | TRBJ2-1
CASSIDQGQTEAFF | TGTGCCAGTAGTATAGACCAGGGACAGACTGAAGCTTTCTTT | 14 | TRBV19 | - | TRBD1 | TRBJ1-1
CASSQPTGELFF | TGTGCCAGCAGCCAACCGACCGGGGAGCTGTTTTTT | 12 | TRBV7-2 | - | - | TRBJ2-2
CASSLSRTGVNTEAFF | TGTGCCAGCAGCTTATCGCGGACAGGGGTGAACACTGAAGCTTTCTTT | 16 | TRBV7-3 | - | TRBD1 | TRBJ1-1
CASRGKDRGRYEQYF | TGTGCCAGCAGGGGGAAGGACAGGGGGAGGTACGAGCAGTACTTC | 15 | TRBV6-6 | few | TRBD1 | TRBJ2-7
CSVEDVNYGYTF | TGCAGCGTTGAAGACGTAAACTATGGCTACACCTTC | 12 | TRBV29-1 | - | - | TRBJ1-2
CASIRQGVDEQFF | TGTGCCAGCATCCGGCAGGGCGTCGATGAGCAGTTCTTC | 13 | TRBV2 | - | - | TRBJ2-1
CASSPTRSGGLSYNEQFF | TGTGCCAGCTCACCAACCCGTTCGGGGGGGCTATCCTACAATGAGCAGTTCTTC | 18 | TRBV18 | - | TRBD2 | TRBJ2-1
CASSPRGTGGMDTEAFF | TGTGCCAGCAGTCCGAGAGGGACAGGGGGTATGGACACTGAAGCTTTCTTT | 17 | TRBV6-1 | few | TRBD1 | TRBJ1-1
CASSSIRGGANVLTF | TGTGCCAGCAGCTCCATTCGGGGCGGGGCCAACGTCCTGACTTTC | 15 | TRBV12-3/TRBV12-4 | few | - | TRBJ2-6
CAIRTSGSTTYNEQFF | TGTGCCATCAGAACTAGCGGGAGTACGACCTACAATGAGCAGTTCTTC | 16 | TRBV10-3 | few | TRBD2 | TRBJ2-1
CSVENRANGELFF | TGCAGCGTTGAAAACAGGGCGAACGGGGAGCTGTTTTTT | 13 | TRBV29-1 | - | - | TRBJ2-2
CASSSRTSGNTGELFF | TGTGCCAGCAGTTCTCGGACTAGCGGGAACACCGGGGAGCTGTTTTTT | 16 | TRBV27 | few | TRBD2 | TRBJ2-2
CATSGPNTGELFF | TGTGCCACCAGTGGCCCGAACACCGGGGAGCTGTTTTTT | 13 | TRBV24-1 | few | - | TRBJ2-2
CSAQSGSEADTQYF | TGCAGTGCTCAGTCGGGCTCCGAGGCAGATACGCAGTATTTT | 14 | TRBV20-1 | many | - | TRBJ2-3
CASSPPRAEKDTQYF | TGTGCCAGCAGCCCTCCACGAGCGGAGAAAGATACGCAGTATTTT | 15 | TRBV7-9 | few | - | TRBJ2-3
CDSSQARGLYQETQYF | TGCGACAGCAGCCAAGCCAGGGGGTTGTACCAAGAGACCCAGTACTTC | 16 | TRBV4-1 | - | TRBD1 | TRBJ2-5
CASSSKLASYNEQFF | TGTGCCAGCAGCTCTAAACTAGCCAGTTACAATGAGCAGTTCTTC | 15 | TRBV7-9 | - | - | TRBJ2-1
CASSAGQYTDTQYF | TGTGCCAGCAGCGCGGGACAGTACACAGATACGCAGTATTTT | 14 | TRBV9 | - | TRBD1 | TRBJ2-3
CASSVWMGSAEAFF | TGTGCCAGCAGCGTTTGGATGGGGAGCGCTGAAGCTTTCTTT | 14 | TRBV7-8 | few | - | TRBJ1-1
CASSSDPAYEQYF | TGTGCCAGCAGTTCGGACCCCGCCTACGAGCAGTACTTC | 13 | TRBV12-3/TRBV12-4 | - | - | TRBJ2-7
CASSTQGRNTEAFF | TGTGCCAGCAGCACACAGGGAAGGAACACTGAAGCTTTCTTT | 14 | TRBV7-3 | few | - | TRBJ1-1
CASTLGPLGGYTF | TGTGCCAGCACTCTGGGACCCCTCGGGGGCTACACCTTC | 13 | TRBV12-3/TRBV12-4 | few | - | TRBJ1-2
CASSQASTSGYNEQFF | TGCGCCAGCAGCCAAGCGTCGACTAGCGGTTACAATGAGCAGTTCTTC | 16 | TRBV4-3 | few | TRBD2 | TRBJ2-1
CASGTGETQYF | TGTGCCAGCGGGACAGGGGAGACCCAGTACTTC | 11 | TRBV12-3/TRBV12-4 | few | TRBD1 | TRBJ2-5
CATSEEEKTQYF | TGTGCCACCAGCGAGGAGGAGAAGACCCAGTACTTC | 12 | TRBV15 | - | - | TRBJ2-5
CASSSLDRSSPYEQYF | TGTGCCAGCAGCTCCTTAGACAGGTCGTCGCCCTACGAGCAGTACTTC | 16 | TRBV5-6 | - | - | TRBJ2-7
CASRVTTGQLIEQFF | TGTGCCAGTAGAGTCACGACGGGACAGCTTATTGAGCAGTTCTTC | 15 | TRBV19 | few | TRBD1 | TRBJ2-1
CASTKTSGSTYNEQFF | TGTGCCAGCACCAAGACTAGCGGGAGCACCTACAATGAGCAGTTCTTC | 16 | TRBV6-1 | - | TRBD2 | TRBJ2-1
CAISSFSTDTQYF | TGTGCCATCAGTTCTTTCAGCACAGATACGCAGTATTTT | 13 | TRBV10-3 | few | - | TRBJ2-3
CATSGEHRELFF | TGTGCCACTAGCGGAGAACACCGGGAGCTGTTTTTT | 12 | TRBV19 | - | TRBD2 | TRBJ2-2
CSAHIGQSNEKLFF | TGCAGTGCCCACATCGGGCAGAGTAATGAAAAACTGTTTTTT | 14 | TRBV20-1 | - | - | TRBJ1-4
CASLSLAGNTEAFF | TGTGCCAGCTTGAGTTTGGCAGGGAACACTGAAGCTTTCTTT | 14 | TRBV6-2/TRBV6-3 | many | - | TRBJ1-1
CASSPGTGGREAFF | TGTGCCAGCAGCCCCGGGACAGGGGGGCGAGAAGCTTTCTTT | 14 | TRBV7-6 | - | TRBD1 | TRBJ1-1
CAWSVWSVGTETQYF | TGTGCCTGGAGTGTATGGAGTGTGGGTACAGAGACCCAGTACTTC | 15 | TRBV30 | - | - | TRBJ2-5